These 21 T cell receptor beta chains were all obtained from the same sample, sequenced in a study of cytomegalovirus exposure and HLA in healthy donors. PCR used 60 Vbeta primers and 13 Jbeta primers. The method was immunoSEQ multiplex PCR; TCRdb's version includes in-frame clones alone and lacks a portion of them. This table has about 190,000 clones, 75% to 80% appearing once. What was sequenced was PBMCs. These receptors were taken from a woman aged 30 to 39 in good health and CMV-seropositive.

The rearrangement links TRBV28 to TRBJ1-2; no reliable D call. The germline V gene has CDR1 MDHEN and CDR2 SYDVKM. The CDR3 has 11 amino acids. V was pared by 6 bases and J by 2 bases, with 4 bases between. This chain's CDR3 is CASRQNYGYTF. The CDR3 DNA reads TGTGCCAGCAGACAGAACTATGGCTACACCTTC.

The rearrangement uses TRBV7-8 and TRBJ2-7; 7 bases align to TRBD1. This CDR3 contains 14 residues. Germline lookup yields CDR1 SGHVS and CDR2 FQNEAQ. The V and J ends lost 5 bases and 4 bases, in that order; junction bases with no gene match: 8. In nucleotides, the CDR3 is TGTGCCAGCAGCCTAAGAGGGGGCTTATACGAGCAGTACTTC. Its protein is CASSLRGGLYEQYF. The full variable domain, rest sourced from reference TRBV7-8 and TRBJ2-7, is GAGVSQSPRYKVAKRGQDVALRCDPISGHVSLFWYQQALGQGPEFLTYFQNEAQLDKSGLPSDRFFAERPEGSVSTLKIQRTQQEDSAVYLCASSLRGGLYEQYFGPGTRLTVT.

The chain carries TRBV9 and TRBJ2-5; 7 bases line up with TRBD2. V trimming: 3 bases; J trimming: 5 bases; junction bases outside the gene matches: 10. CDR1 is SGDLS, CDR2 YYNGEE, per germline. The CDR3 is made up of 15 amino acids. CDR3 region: CASSASAGPSETQYF. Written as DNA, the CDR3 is TGTGCCAGCAGCGCATCAGCGGGACCAAGTGAGACCCAGTACTTC.

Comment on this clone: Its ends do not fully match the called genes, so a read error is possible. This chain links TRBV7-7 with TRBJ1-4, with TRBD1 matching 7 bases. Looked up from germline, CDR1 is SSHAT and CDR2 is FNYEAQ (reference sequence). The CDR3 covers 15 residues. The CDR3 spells CASSAGQRLNEKLFF. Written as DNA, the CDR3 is TGTGCTAGCAGCGCGGGACAGCGACTTAATGAAAAACTGTTTTTT.

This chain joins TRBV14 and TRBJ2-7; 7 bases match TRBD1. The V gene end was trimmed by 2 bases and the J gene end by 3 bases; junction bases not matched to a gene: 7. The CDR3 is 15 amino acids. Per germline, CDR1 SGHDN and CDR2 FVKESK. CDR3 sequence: CASSQTGVTNYEQYF. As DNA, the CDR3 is TGTGCCAGCAGCCAAACAGGGGTTACCAACTACGAGCAGTACTTC.

This chain's CDR3 is CASSPTGVLNEKLFF. CDR3 coding DNA: TGTGCCAGCTCTCCTACAGGGGTCCTAAATGAAAAACTGTTTTTT. The chain carries TRBV25-1 and TRBJ1-4; 7 nucleotides align to TRBD1. The ends lost 8 bases at V and 5 bases at J; junction bases unmatched: 11. CDR1 and CDR2 (germline): MGHDK, SYGVNS. The CDR3 extends over 15 amino acids.

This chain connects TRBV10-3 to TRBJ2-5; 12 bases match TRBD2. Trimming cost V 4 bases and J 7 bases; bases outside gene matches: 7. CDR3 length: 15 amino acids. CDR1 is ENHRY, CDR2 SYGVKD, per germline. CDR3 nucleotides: TGTGCCATCAGTGTGTCTAGCGGGGGGGCAGGGACCCAGTACTTC. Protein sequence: CAISVSSGGAGTQYF.

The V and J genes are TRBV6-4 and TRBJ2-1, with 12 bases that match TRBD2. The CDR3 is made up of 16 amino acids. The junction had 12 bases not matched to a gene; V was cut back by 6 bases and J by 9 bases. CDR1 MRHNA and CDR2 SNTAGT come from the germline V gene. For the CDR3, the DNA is TGTGCCAGCAGCTTACGACTAGCGGGAGAGCTAAGTGAGCAGTTCTTC. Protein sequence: CASSLRLAGELSEQFF.

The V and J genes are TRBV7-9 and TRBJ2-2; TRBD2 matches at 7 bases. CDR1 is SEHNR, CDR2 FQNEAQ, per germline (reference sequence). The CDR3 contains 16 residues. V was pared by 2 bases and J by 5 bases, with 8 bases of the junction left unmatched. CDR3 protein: CASSLLAGRGTGELFF. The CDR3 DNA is TGTGCCAGCAGCTTACTGGCAGGGAGGGGAACCGGGGAGCTGTTTTTT.

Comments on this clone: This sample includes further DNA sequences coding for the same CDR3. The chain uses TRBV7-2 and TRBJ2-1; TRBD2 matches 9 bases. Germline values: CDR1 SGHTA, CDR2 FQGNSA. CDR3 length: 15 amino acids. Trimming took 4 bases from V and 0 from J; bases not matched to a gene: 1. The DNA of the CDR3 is TGTGCCAGCAGCTCGCGGGGGGGCTCCTACAATGAGCAGTTCTTC. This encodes CASSSRGGSYNEQFF. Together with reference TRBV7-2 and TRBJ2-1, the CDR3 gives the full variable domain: GAGVSQSPSNKVTEKGKDVELRCDPISGHTALYWYRQSLGQGLEFLIYFQGNSAPDKSGLPSDRFSAERTGGSVSTLTIQRTQQEDSAVYLCASSSRGGSYNEQFFGPGTRLTVL.

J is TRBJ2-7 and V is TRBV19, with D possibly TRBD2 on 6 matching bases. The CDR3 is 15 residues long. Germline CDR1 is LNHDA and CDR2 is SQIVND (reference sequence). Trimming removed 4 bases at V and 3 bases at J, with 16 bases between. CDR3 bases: TGTGCCAGTAGTACCAAGGGAGGAACTTTCTACGAGCAGTACTTC. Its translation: CASSTKGGTFYEQYF.

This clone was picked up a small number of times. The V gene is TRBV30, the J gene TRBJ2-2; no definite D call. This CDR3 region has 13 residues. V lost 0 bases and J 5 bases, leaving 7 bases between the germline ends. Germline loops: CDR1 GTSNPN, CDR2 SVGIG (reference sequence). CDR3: CAWSVIITGELFF. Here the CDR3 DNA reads TGTGCCTGGAGTGTAATAATTACCGGGGAGCTGTTTTTT.

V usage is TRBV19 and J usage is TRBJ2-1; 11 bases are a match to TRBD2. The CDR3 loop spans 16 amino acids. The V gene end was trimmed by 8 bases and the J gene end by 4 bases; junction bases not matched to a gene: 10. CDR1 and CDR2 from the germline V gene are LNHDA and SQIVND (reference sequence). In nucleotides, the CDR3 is TGTGCCAGTTCCGCCCAGCTAGCGGGAGGTTACAATGAGCAGTTCTTC. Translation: CASSAQLAGGYNEQFF.

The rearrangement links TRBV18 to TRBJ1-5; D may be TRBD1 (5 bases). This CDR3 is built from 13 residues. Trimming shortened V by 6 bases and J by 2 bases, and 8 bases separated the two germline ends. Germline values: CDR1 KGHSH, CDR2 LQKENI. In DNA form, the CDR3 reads TGTGCCAGCTCCGCGACAGGCAATCAGCCCCAGCATTTT. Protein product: CASSATGNQPQHF.

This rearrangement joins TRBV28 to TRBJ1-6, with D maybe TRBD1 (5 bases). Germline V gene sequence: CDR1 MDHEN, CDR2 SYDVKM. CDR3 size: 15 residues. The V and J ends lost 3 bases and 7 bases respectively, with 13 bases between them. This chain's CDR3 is CASSFRAAGNSPLHF. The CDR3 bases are TGTGCCAGCAGTTTCAGGGCAGCCGGGAATTCACCCCTCCACTTT. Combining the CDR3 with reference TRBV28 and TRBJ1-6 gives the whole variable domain DVKVTQSSRYLVKRTGEKVFLECVQDMDHENMFWYRQDPGLGLRLIYFSYDVKMKEKGDIPEGYSVSREKKERFSLILESASTNQTSMYLCASSFRAAGNSPLHFGNGTRLTVT.

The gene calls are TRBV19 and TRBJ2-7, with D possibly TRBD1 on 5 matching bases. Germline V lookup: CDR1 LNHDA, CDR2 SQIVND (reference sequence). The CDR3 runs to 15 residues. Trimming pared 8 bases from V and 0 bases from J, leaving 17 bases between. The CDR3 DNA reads TGTGCCAGTTCCCAGGGCGGCAGCATCTCCTACGAGCAGTACTTC. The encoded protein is CASSQGGSISYEQYF.

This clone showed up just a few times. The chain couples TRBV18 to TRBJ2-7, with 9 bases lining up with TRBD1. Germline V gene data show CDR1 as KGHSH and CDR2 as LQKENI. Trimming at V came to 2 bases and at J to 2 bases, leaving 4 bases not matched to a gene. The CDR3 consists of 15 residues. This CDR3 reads CASSPRDRAPYEQYF. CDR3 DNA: TGTGCCAGCTCACCAAGGGACAGGGCCCCCTACGAGCAGTACTTC.

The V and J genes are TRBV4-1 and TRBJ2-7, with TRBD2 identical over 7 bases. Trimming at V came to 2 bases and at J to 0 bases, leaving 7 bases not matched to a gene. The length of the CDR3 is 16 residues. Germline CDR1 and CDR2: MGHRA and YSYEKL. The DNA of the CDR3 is TGCGCCAGCAGCCAAAACGTAGCGGGTAGCTCCTACGAGCAGTACTTC. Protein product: CASSQNVAGSSYEQYF.

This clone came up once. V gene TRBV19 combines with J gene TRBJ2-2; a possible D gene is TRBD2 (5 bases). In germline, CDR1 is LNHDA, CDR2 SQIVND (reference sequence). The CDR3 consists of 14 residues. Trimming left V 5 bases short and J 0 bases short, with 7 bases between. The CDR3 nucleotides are TGTGCCAGTAGTTTCGGGACGAACACCGGGGAGCTGTTTTTT. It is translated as CASSFGTNTGELFF.

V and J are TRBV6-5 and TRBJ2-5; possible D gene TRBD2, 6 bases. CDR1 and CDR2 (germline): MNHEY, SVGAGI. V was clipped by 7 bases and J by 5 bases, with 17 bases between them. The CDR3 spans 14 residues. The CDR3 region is CASKVRGAGETQYF. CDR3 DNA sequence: TGTGCCAGCAAGGTGCGGGGAGCCGGGGAGACCCAGTACTTC.

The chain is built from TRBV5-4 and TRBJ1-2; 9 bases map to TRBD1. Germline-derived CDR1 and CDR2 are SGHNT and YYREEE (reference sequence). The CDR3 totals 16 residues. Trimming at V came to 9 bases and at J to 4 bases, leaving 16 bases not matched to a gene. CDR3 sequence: CATTPGQGYLIYGYTF. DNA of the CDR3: TGTGCCACCACCCCGGGACAGGGCTATCTTATCTATGGCTACACCTTC.